These 27 T cell receptor beta chains share one sample of origin, sequenced in a study of human T cells and chemical hapten exposure. TCRdb reprocessed the RACE reads with MiXCR, giving one entry per CDR3 protein. The sample lists approximately 400,000 distinct CDR3 sequences; roughly 5% were seen once. Documented time point: pre-sensitization, week 0. The treatment denotes: therapeutic diphenylcyclopropenone sensitization with weekly scalp DPC. The material was whole blood, obtained in connection with sensitization to the hapten diphenylcyclopropenone (DPC). Receptor source: a woman between 50 and 59 years old with alopecia areata. Some clones in this sample may be carry-over from other donors' samples.

This clonotype was counted many times. The V and J genes are TRBV29-1 and TRBJ2-1; D is perhaps TRBD2 (5 bases). Germline CDR1 is SQVTM and CDR2 is ANQGSEA. The V gene lost 0 bases and the J gene lost 7 bases, with 10 bases spanning the gap. CDR3 length equals 13 residues. CDR3 loop: CSVEDRRQNEQFF. DNA for the CDR3: TGCAGCGTTGAAGATAGGAGGCAGAATGAGCAGTTCTTC.

This clonotype was picked up many times. V usage is TRBV19 and J usage is TRBJ2-1; possibly TRBD2 for D (6 bases). V lost 4 bases to trimming and J lost 5 bases, with 12 bases between them. The CDR3 sequence is 14 residues long. Per the germline V gene, CDR1 is LNHDA and CDR2 is SQIVND (reference sequence). The CDR3 loop is CASSTGLPNNEQFF. CDR3 coding DNA: TGTGCCAGTAGTACCGGACTACCAAACAATGAGCAGTTCTTC.

This clonotype was observed many times. The CDR3 spells CSARDSGRGVYEQFF. DNA of the CDR3: TGCAGTGCTAGAGATTCGGGGAGAGGTGTGTATGAGCAGTTCTTC. This sequence joins TRBV20-1 and TRBJ2-1; D possibly corresponds to TRBD2 (5 bases). V was clipped by 0 bases and J by 8 bases, with 17 bases between them. The CDR3 consists of 15 residues. The germline V gene has CDR1 DFQATT and CDR2 SNEGSKA (reference sequence).

This clonotype was observed a few times. The CDR3 loop is CASSYRGRRSYEQYF. The CDR3 region has the DNA TGTGCCAGCAGTTACAGGGGGCGAAGGTCCTACGAGCAGTACTTC. The rearrangement uses TRBV28 and TRBJ2-7; 9 positions agree with TRBD1. Per germline, CDR1 MDHEN and CDR2 SYDVKM. The CDR3 is 15 residues long. V shed 4 bases, J shed 1 base, and the junction held 5 bases outside the gene matches.

This clonotype was picked up many times. The chain couples TRBV3-1 to TRBJ2-1; 10 bases match TRBD2. The CDR3 extends over 16 amino acids. J gave up 6 bases and V 1 base, and 6 bases lay outside the gene matches. Germline CDR1 reads LGHDT; CDR2 reads YNNKEL (reference sequence). The CDR3 here is CASSQVTSGGGNEQFF. In DNA form, the CDR3 reads TGTGCCAGCAGCCAAGTAACAAGCGGGGGGGGCAATGAGCAGTTCTTC.

This clonotype was seen at least ten times. This chain joins TRBV20-1 and TRBJ1-1, with TRBD1 as a possible D gene (6 bases). The germline V and J ends were trimmed by 0 bases and 0 bases, with 11 bases remaining between them. This CDR3 has 15 amino acids. The V gene's germline CDR1 is DFQATT and CDR2 SNEGSKA (reference sequence). CDR3 coding DNA: TGCAGTGCTAGAGATCCCCAGGGGATGAACACTGAAGCTTTCTTT. It is translated as CSARDPQGMNTEAFF.

At least ten counts were recorded for this clonotype. V gene TRBV2 combines with J gene TRBJ1-5; D is unresolved. The CDR3 loop spans 12 amino acids. Germline loops: CDR1 SNHLY, CDR2 FYNNEI. Trimming removed 7 bases at V and 2 bases at J, with 6 bases between. CDR3 sequence reads: CASNSGNQPQHF. Here the CDR3 DNA reads TGTGCCAGCAATTCAGGCAATCAGCCCCAGCATTTT.

This clonotype was counted only a few times. This chain links TRBV28 with TRBJ1-1; no clear D. CDR3 length: 15 amino acids. Deletions cut 7 bases from V and 5 bases from J, with 20 bases between. The germline V gene has CDR1 MDHEN and CDR2 SYDVKM. Written as DNA, the CDR3 is TGTGCCAGCAATGACTCGGGCTTCGGAGGGACTGAAGCTTTCTTT. This encodes CASNDSGFGGTEAFF.

Many counts were recorded for this clonotype. J is TRBJ2-3 and V is TRBV19, with a tentative D call TRBD2 (5 bases). From germline, CDR1 is LNHDA and CDR2 SQIVND (reference sequence). With 2 bases removed from V and 2 bases from J, the gap between germline ends came to 11 bases. This CDR3 has 15 amino acids. The CDR3 is CASSISRGTTDTQYF. The CDR3 nucleotides read TGTGCCAGTAGTATATCTCGGGGAACCACAGATACGCAGTATTTT.

At least ten counts were recorded for this clonotype. J is TRBJ1-1 and V is TRBV7-9, with D uncertain. Trimming shortened V by 1 base and J by 0 bases, and 6 bases separated the two germline ends. Germline V gives CDR1 SEHNR, CDR2 FQNEAQ (reference sequence). There are 14 residues in the CDR3. The CDR3 coding sequence is TGTGCCAGCAGCTTAGATCCTATGAACACTGAAGCTTTCTTT. Protein sequence: CASSLDPMNTEAFF.

Many counts were recorded for this clonotype. This chain joins TRBV12-3 or TRBV12-4 and TRBJ2-1; TRBD2 agrees at 7 bases. CDR3 size: 15 residues. V gave up 6 bases and J gave up 0 bases; unmatched junction bases: 5. The CDR3 DNA reads as TGTGCCAGCAGCCCCGGGAGGAGCTCCTACAATGAGCAGTTCTTC. Protein sequence: CASSPGRSSYNEQFF.

Remarks on this clonotype: A junction end diverges from the germline sequence, so it may reflect a read error. This rearrangement joins TRBV7-9 to TRBJ1-4; TRBD1 agrees at 8 bases. Germline V gene data show CDR1 as SEHNR and CDR2 as FQNEAQ (reference sequence). The length of the CDR3 is 16 residues. CDR3 protein: CASSPGTGGANVKLFF. The CDR3 DNA reads as TGTGCCAGCAGCCCCGGGACAGGCGGGGCCAATGTAAAACTGTTTTTT.

This clonotype has a count of ten or more. This chain connects TRBV12-3 or TRBV12-4 to TRBJ2-3; D not certain. V lost 5 bases to trimming and J lost 6 bases, with 21 bases between them. The CDR3 consists of 16 residues. CDR3 nucleotide sequence: TGTGCCAGCAGTATCCTAGGACCCCCGTCCGTTGATACGCAGTATTTT. This translates into CASSILGPPSVDTQYF.

This clonotype has a count of ten or more. Compared with germline, one end of the junction differs, possibly owing to a read error. The chain uses TRBV7-2 and TRBJ2-3; unclear D gene. This CDR3 is 13 amino acids long. Germline lookup yields CDR1 SGHTA and CDR2 FQGNSA. CDR3 sequence (DNA): TGTGCCAGCGGCTTACGGCCCTCAGATACGCAGTATTTT. This sequence encodes CASGLRPSDTQYF. The full variable domain, in which reference TRBV7-2 and TRBJ2-3 provide the parts outside the CDR3, is GAGVSQSPSNKVTEKGKDVELRCDPISGHTALYWYRQSLGQGLEFLIYFQGNSAPDKSGLPSDRFSAERTGGSVSTLTIQRTQQEDSAVYLCASGLRPSDTQYFGPGTRLTVL.

This clonotype was recorded many times. The J gene is TRBJ1-1, the V gene TRBV6-2 or TRBV6-3, with a weak D call TRBD1 (5 bases). V shed 0 bases and J shed 6 bases, with 8 bases lying between them. The CDR3 runs 13 residues. Germline V lookup: CDR1 MNHEY, CDR2 SVGEGT. DNA of the CDR3: TGTGCCAGCAGTTACTCAGGGGCCCCTGAAGCTTTCTTT. Its protein product is CASSYSGAPEAFF.

This clonotype showed up just a few times. The CDR3 loop reads CATSVGLNQPQHF. DNA of the CDR3: TGTGCCACCAGTGTGGGCCTTAATCAGCCCCAGCATTTT. The chain combines TRBV24-1 with TRBJ1-5; D remains ambiguous. In germline, CDR1 is KGHDR, CDR2 SFDVKD. This CDR3 region has 13 residues. Trimming pared 5 bases from V and 4 bases from J, leaving 8 bases between.

Many counts were recorded for this clonotype. The chain couples TRBV29-1 to TRBJ2-1, with 7 bases matching TRBD1. The CDR3 totals 14 residues. Germline V lookup: CDR1 SQVTM, CDR2 ANQGSEA. V lost 6 bases and J lost 5; bases outside the gene matches: 10. CDR3 nucleotides: TGCAGCGTCGCCCGGATCGGGACAGACAATGAGCAGTTCTTC. Translated: CSVARIGTDNEQFF.

This clonotype was found many times. V gene TRBV27 combines with J gene TRBJ2-7; D is perhaps TRBD2 (5 bases). Deletions cut 7 bases from V and 0 bases from J, with 16 bases between. The CDR3 has 15 residues. Germline-derived CDR1 and CDR2 are MNHEY and SMNVEV (reference sequence). In nucleotides, the CDR3 is TGTGCCAGCAAGCTAGCCTCAGGCGGCTCCTACGAGCAGTACTTC. Encoded protein: CASKLASGGSYEQYF.

This clonotype was found many times. The chain employs TRBV9 and TRBJ1-5, with no clear D. V was clipped by 1 base and J by 5 bases, with 7 bases between them. CDR3 length: 13 residues. Germline CDR1 SGDLS, CDR2 YYNGEE. For the CDR3, the DNA is TGTGCCAGCAGCGTATCGTCGGATCAGCCCCAGCATTTT. Its protein is CASSVSSDQPQHF.

This clonotype came up many times. The chain recombines TRBV4-2 with TRBJ1-5, with D unclear. This CDR3 has 14 residues. Trimming took 9 bases from V and 4 from J, leaving 16 bases between them. Germline V lookup: CDR1 LGHNA, CDR2 YNFKEQ. The CDR3 coding sequence is TGTGCCAGTGGAGGTGGGATTACGAATCAGCCCCAGCATTTT. It is translated as CASGGGITNQPQHF.

This chain connects TRBV7-9 to TRBJ1-5; tentatively, D is TRBD1 (6 bases). Deletions cut 5 bases from V and 7 bases from J, with 12 bases between. CDR3 length: 13 amino acids. Germline CDR1 and CDR2: SEHNR and FQNEAQ (reference sequence). CDR3 protein: CASSQGIGQPQHF. The CDR3 region has the DNA TGTGCCAGCAGCCAGGGGATAGGACAGCCCCAGCATTTT.

This clonotype was recorded at least ten times. The chain links TRBV7-2 to TRBJ2-3, with TRBD2 identical over 10 bases. CDR1 SGHTA and CDR2 FQGNSA come from the germline V gene. V lost 8 bases and J lost 0; bases outside the gene matches: 20. The CDR3 runs 20 residues. This CDR3 is CASSIRASGGPSASTDTQYF. CDR3 bases: TGTGCCAGCTCCATCCGGGCTAGCGGGGGTCCCTCCGCTAGCACAGATACGCAGTATTTT.

The V gene is TRBV30, the J gene TRBJ1-6; 11 bases are shared with TRBD1. CDR3 size: 15 residues. J was trimmed by 9 bases and V by 3 bases; bases with no gene match: 7. Germline V gene lookup returns CDR1 GTSNPN and CDR2 SVGIG (reference sequence). The CDR3 DNA is TGTGCCTGGAGCGCCGACGGGACAGGGGGTTCACCCCTCCACTTT. It codes for CAWSADGTGGSPLHF.

This chain uses TRBV10-3 with TRBJ1-2, with D tentatively TRBD1 (6 bases). Per the germline V gene, CDR1 is ENHRY and CDR2 is SYGVKD. The CDR3 loop spans 14 amino acids. V lost 3 bases and J lost 3, with 11 bases in between. The DNA for the CDR3 is TGTGCCATCAGTGAAACAGGGCCCTACTATGGCTACACCTTC. Its protein product is CAISETGPYYGYTF.

The sample holds many counts of this clonotype. The chain recombines TRBV6-6 with TRBJ1-2, with D possibly TRBD1 on 5 matching bases. Trimming removed 6 bases from V and 10 bases from J, with 12 bases in between. Germline V gene data show CDR1 as MNHNY and CDR2 as SVGAGI (reference sequence). CDR3 length equals 11 residues. The CDR3 protein is CASRTANHYTF. The CDR3 nucleotides are TGTGCCAGCAGGACAGCCAATCACTACACCTTC.

This clonotype was seen repeatedly, ten times or more. V and J are TRBV6-6 and TRBJ2-7; unclear D gene. In germline, CDR1 is MNHNY, CDR2 SVGAGI (reference sequence). The CDR3 spans 13 residues. The V end was cut by 4 bases, the J end by 2 bases, with 9 bases between. The CDR3 reads CASSSGFPYEQYF. For the CDR3, the DNA is TGTGCCAGCAGTTCCGGGTTTCCCTACGAGCAGTACTTC.

This clonotype was recorded at least ten times. This chain uses TRBV6-5 with TRBJ1-1, with TRBD1 matching 9 bases. The V segment lost 6 bases and the J segment 5 bases; nucleotides outside the gene matches: 13. Germline V gene data show CDR1 as MNHEY and CDR2 as SVGAGI. The CDR3 has 16 amino acids. The CDR3 loop reads CASSLIPGQGVTEAFF. In DNA, the CDR3 is TGTGCCAGCAGCCTGATTCCGGGACAGGGCGTGACTGAAGCTTTCTTT.